This entry concerns a single T cell receptor (beta chain). Its antigen is currently unknown. These data belong to a study of OX40 agonist ivuxolimab in advanced cancers. Whole-study context: Each dose-escalation patient presented with hepatocellular carcinoma, melanoma, renal cell or head and neck cancer. There were three patients with partial responses, one having hepatocellular carcinoma and two cutaneous melanoma.

The CDR3 contains 13 residues. CDR1 and CDR2 from the germline V gene are SEHNR and FQNEAQ (reference sequence). V lost 4 bases and J 2 bases, leaving 8 bases between the germline ends. Findings and caveats of the study: Partial responders dosed at 0.1-3.0 mg/kg displayed clonal expansion ranking among the lowest.

TCRdb keeps only in-frame clones here, not all; method: immunoSEQ multiplex PCR. This sample yields over 25,000 clones, of which approximately 84% are seen a single time; 20% to 25% belongs to the top ten. Anyone with autoimmune disease history or systemic immunosuppression was excluded. This clonotype was obtained from an adult with an advanced solid tumor such as melanoma, head and neck, liver or kidney cancer. The starting material was CD4+ or CD8+ T cells sorted from blood, obtained in a trial of the OX40 agonist ivuxolimab. The chain is built from TRBV7-9 and TRBJ1-1; possible D gene TRBD1, 5 bases. CDR3 sequence reads: CASSWGQNTEAFF. DNA of the CDR3: TGTGCCAGCAGCTGGGGCCAAAACACTGAAGCTTTCTTT. Using reference TRBV7-9 and TRBJ1-1 for the parts outside the CDR3, the full variable domain is DTGVSQNPRHKITKRGQNVTFRCDPISEHNRLYWYRQTLGQGPEFLTYFQNEAQLEKSRLLSDRFSAERPKGSFSTLEIQRTEQGDSAMYLCASSWGQNTEAFFGQGTRLTVV.